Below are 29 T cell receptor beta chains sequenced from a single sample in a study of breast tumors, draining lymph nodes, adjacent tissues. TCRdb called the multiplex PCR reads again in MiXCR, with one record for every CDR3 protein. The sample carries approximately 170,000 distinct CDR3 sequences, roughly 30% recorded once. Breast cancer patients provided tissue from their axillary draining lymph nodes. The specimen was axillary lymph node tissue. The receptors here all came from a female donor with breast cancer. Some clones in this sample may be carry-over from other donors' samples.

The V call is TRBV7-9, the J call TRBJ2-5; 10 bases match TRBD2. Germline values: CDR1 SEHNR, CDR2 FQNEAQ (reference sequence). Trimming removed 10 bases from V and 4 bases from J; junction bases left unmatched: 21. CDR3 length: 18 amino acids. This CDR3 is CATYGHPVLAGAGETQYF. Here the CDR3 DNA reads TGTGCCACCTACGGTCACCCGGTGCTAGCGGGAGCGGGAGAGACCCAGTACTTC. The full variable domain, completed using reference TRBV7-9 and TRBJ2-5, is DTGVSQNPRHKITKRGQNVTFRCDPISEHNRLYWYRQTLGQGPEFLTYFQNEAQLEKSRLLSDRFSAERPKGSFSTLEIQRTEQGDSAMYLCATYGHPVLAGAGETQYFGPGTRLLVL.

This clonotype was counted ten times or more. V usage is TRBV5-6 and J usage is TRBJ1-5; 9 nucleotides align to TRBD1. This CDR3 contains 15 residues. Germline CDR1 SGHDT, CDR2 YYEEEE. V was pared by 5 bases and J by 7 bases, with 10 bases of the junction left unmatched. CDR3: CASSSGTGIGQPQHF. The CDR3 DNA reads TGTGCCAGCAGTTCCGGGACAGGGATAGGGCAGCCCCAGCATTTT.

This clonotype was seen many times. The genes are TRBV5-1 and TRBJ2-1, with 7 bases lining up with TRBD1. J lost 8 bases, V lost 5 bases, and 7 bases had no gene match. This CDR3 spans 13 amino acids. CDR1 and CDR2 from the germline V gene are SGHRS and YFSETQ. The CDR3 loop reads CASRQTGLDEQFF. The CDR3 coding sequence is TGCGCCAGCAGGCAGACAGGGTTGGATGAGCAGTTCTTC.

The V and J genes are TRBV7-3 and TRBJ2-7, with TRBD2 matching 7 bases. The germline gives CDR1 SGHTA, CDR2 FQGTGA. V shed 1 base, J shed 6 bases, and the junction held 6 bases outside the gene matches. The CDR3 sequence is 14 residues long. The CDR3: CASSLMGAGFEQYF. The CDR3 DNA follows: TGTGCCAGCAGCTTAATGGGAGCGGGGTTCGAGCAGTACTTC.

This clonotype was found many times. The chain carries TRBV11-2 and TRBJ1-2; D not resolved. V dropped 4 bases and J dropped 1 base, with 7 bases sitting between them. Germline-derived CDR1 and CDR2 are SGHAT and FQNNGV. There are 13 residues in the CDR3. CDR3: CASSSRDNYGYTF. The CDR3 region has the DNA TGTGCCAGCAGCTCCCGGGATAACTATGGCTACACCTTC.

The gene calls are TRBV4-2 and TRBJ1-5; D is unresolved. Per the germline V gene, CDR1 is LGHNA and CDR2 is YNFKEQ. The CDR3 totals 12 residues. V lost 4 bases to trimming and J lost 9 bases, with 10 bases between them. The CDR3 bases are TGTGCCAGCAGCCTGGTTCGTGGGCCCCAGCATTTT. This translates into CASSLVRGPQHF.

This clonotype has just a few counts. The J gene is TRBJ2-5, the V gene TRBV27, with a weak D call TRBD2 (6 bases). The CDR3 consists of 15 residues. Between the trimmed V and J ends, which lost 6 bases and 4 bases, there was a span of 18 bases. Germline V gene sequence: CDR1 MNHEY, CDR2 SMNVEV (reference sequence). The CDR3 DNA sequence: TGTGCCAGCAGGCCCTCCGGGGGAAGGGGAGAGACCCAGTACTTC. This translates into CASRPSGGRGETQYF.

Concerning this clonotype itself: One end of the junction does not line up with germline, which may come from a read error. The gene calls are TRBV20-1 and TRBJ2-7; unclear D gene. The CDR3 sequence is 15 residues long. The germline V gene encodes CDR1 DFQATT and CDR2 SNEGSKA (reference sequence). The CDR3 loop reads CSASKNGAGFHEQYF. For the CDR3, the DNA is TGCAGTGCCTCCAAGAACGGCGCAGGATTCCACGAGCAATACTTC.

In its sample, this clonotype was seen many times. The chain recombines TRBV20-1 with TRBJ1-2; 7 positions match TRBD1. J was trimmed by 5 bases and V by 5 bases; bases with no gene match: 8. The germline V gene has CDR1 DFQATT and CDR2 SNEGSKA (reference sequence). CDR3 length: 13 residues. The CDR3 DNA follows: TGCAGTGCTCACCGGGACAGCGTTTATGGCTACACCTTC. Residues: CSAHRDSVYGYTF.

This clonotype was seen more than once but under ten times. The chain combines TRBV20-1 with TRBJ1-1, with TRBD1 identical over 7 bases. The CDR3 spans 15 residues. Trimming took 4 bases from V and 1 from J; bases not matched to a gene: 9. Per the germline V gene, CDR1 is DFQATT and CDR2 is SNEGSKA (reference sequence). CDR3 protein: CSATIQGVGNTEAFF. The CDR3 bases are TGCAGTGCTACCATCCAGGGGGTTGGGAACACTGAAGCTTTCTTT.

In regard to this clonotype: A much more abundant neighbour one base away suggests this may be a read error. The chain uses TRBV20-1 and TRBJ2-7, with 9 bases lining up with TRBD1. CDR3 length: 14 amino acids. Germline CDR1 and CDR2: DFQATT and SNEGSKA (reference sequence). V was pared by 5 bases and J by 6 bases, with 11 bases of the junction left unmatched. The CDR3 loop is CSAPTRDRAPEQYF. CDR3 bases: TGCAGTGCTCCGACCCGGGACAGGGCCCCCGAGCAGTACTTC.

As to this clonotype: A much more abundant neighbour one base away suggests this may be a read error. CDR3: CAGRDTGYYGYTF. CDR3 sequence (DNA): TGTGCCGGCAGGGATACAGGGTACTATGGCTACACCTTC. This chain connects TRBV27 to TRBJ1-2; D is perhaps TRBD1 (6 bases). This CDR3 region has 13 residues. Looked up from germline, CDR1 is MNHEY and CDR2 is SMNVEV (reference sequence).

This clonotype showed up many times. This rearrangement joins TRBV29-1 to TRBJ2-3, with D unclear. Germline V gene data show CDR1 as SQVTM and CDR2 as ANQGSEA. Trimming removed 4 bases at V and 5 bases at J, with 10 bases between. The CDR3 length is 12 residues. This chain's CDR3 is CSVGQWLDTQYF. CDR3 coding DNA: TGCAGCGTTGGCCAATGGTTAGATACGCAGTATTTT.

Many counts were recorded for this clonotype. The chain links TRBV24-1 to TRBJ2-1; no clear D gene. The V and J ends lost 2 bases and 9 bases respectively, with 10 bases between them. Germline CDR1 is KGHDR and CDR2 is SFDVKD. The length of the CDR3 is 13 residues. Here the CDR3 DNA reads TGTGCCACCAGTGATTCCTGGGCTCCTGAGCAGTTCTTC. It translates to CATSDSWAPEQFF.

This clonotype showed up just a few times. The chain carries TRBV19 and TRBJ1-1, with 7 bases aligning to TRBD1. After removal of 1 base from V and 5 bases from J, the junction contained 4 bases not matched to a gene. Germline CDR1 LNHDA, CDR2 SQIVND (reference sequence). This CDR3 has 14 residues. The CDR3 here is CASSIGAGGTEAFF. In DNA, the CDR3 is TGTGCCAGTAGTATAGGGGCAGGGGGAACTGAAGCTTTCTTT.

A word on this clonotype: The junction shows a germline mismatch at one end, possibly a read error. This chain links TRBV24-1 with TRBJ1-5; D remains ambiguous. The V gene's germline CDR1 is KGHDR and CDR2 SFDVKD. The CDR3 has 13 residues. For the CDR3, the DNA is TGTGCCACCAGTGATAGGAACTGGGTGCCCCAGCACTTT. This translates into CATSDRNWVPQHF.

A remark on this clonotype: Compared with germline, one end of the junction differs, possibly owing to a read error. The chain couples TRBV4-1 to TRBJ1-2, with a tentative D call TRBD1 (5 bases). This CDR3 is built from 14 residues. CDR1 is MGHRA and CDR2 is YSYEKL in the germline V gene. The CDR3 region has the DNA TGCGCCAGCAGCGCAGGGCCGGCAGACTATGGCTGCACCTTC. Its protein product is CASSAGPADYGCTF.

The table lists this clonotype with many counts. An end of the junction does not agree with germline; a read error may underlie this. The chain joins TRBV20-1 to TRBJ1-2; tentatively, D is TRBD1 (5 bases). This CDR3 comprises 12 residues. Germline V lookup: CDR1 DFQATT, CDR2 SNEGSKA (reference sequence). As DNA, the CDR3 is TGCAGTCCTAGCGCACAGGACTATGGCTACACCTTC. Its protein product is CSPSAQDYGYTF.

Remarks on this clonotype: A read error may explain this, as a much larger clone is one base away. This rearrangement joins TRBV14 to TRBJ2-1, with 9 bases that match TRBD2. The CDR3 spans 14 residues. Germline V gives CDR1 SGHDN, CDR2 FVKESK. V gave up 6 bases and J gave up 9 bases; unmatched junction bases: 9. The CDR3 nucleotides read TGTGCCAGCAGAGGGCGGGAGGGATATCGTGAGCAGTTCTTC. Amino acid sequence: CASRGREGYREQFF.

CDR3 DNA: TGTGCCTGCCTCAGGGGAACTGGGGCCAACGTCCTGACTTTC. This translates into CACLRGTGANVLTF. The chain uses TRBV12-3 or TRBV12-4 and TRBJ2-6; a possible D gene is TRBD1 (6 bases). The V and J ends lost 11 bases and 2 bases respectively, with 13 bases between them. The CDR3 is 14 residues long.

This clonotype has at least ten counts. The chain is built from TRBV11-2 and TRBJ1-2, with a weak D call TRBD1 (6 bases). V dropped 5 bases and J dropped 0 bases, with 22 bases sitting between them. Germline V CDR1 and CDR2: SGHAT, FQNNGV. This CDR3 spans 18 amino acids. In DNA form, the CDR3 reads TGTGCCAGCAGCCCTACGGGGGGCTCTACGCGTTCTAACTATGGCTACACCTTC. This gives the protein CASSPTGGSTRSNYGYTF.

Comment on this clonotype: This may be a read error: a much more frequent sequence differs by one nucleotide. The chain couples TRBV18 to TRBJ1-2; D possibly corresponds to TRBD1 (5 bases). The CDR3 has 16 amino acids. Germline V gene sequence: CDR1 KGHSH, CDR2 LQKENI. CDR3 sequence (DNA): TGTGCCAGCTCACTTACTGGGGGTTCGGCGGACTATGGCTACATCTTC. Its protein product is CASSLTGGSADYGYIF.

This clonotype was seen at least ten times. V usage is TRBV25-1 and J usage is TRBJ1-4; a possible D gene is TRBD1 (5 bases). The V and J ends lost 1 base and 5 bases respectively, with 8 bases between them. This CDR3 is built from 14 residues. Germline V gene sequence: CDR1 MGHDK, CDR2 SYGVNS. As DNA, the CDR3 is TGTGCCAGCAGTGAATTTTCAGGGAATGAAAAACTGTTTTTT. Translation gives CASSEFSGNEKLFF.

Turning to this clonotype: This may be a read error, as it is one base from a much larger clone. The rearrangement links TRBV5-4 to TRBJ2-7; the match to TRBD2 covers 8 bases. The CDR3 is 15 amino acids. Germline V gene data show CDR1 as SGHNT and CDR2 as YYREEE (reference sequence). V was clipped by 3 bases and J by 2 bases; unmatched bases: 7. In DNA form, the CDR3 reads TGTGCCAGCAGCTCGGGGGGGACGTCCACCTACGAGCAGTACTTC. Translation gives CASSSGGTSTYEQYF.

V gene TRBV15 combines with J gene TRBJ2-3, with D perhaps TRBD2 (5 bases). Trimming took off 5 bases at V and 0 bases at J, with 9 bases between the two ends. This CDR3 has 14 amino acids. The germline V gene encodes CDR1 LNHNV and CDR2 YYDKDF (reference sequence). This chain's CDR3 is CATSPERSTDTQYF. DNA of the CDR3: TGTGCCACCAGCCCGGAGCGGAGCACAGATACGCAGTATTTT.

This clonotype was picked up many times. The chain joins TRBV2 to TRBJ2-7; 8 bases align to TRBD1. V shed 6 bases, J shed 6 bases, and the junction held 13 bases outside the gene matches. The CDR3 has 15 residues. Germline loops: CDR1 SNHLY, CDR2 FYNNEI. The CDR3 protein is CASSLLGTGSFEQYF. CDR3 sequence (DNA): TGTGCCAGCAGCTTACTCGGGACAGGCTCGTTCGAGCAGTACTTC.

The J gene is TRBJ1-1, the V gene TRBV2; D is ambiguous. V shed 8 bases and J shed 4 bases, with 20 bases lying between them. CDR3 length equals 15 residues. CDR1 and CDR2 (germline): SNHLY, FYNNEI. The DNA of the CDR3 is TGTGCCAGCCGCTCCTTTGACAAGGGTAGCACTGAAGCTTTCTTT. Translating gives CASRSFDKGSTEAFF. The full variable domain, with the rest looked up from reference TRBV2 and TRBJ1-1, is EPEVTQTPSHQVTQMGQEVILRCVPISNHLYFYWYRQILGQKVEFLVSFYNNEISEKSEIFDDQFSVERPDGSNFTLKIRSTKLEDSAMYFCASRSFDKGSTEAFFGQGTRLTVV.

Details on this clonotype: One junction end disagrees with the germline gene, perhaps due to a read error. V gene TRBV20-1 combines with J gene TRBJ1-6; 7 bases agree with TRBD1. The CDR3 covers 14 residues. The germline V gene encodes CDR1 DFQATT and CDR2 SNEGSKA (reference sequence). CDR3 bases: TGCAGTGCCCAGCCTACGGCAGGGGGGCCAACCTGTGTCTTC. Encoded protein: CSAQPTAGGPTCVF.

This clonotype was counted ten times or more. CDR3 sequence reads: CASSPNIGNTIYF. In nucleotides, the CDR3 is TGTGCCAGCAGCCCCAACATCGGAAACACCATATATTTT. The chain links TRBV9 to TRBJ1-3; no reliable D call. Trimming cost V 4 bases and J 4 bases, with 9 bases left between them. CDR1 is SGDLS, CDR2 YYNGEE, per germline. The CDR3 length is 13 residues.